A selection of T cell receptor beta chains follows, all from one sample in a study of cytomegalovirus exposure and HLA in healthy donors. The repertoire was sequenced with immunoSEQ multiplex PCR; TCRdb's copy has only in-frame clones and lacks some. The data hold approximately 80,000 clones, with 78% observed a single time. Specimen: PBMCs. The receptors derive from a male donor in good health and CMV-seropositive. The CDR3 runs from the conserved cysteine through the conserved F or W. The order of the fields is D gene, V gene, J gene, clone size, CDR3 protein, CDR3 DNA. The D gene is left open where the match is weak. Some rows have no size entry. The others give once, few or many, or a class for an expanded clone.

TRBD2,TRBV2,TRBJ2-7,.,CASRGLNYEQYF,TGTGCCAGCAGGGGACTAAACTACGAGCAGTACTTC
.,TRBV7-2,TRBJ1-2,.,CASSFGLYGYTF,TGTGCCAGCAGCTTCGGACTTTATGGCTACACCTTC
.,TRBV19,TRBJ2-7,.,CASSWGDEQYF,TGTGCCAGTAGCTGGGGCGACGAGCAGTACTTC
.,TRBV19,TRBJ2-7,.,CASSIQTNYEQYF,TGTGCCAGTAGTATTCAGACAAACTACGAGCAGTACTTC
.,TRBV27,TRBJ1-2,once,CASSLSRYSYGYTF,TGTGCCAGCAGTTTAAGCCGGTACAGCTATGGCTACACCTTC
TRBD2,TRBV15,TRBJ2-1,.,CATGGLAAAYNEQFF,TGTGCCACCGGGGGACTAGCGGCTGCCTACAATGAGCAGTTCTTC
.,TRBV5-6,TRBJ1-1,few,CASSLWATEAFF,TGTGCCAGCAGCTTGTGGGCCACTGAAGCTTTCTTT
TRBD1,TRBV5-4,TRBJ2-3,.,CASSLQGARGTDTQYF,TGTGCCAGCAGCCTACAGGGGGCGCGGGGCACAGATACGCAGTATTTT
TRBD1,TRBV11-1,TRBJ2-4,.,CASGDREQNIQYF,TGTGCCAGCGGGGACAGGGAGCAAAACATTCAGTACTTC
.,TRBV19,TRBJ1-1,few,CASRLDDENTEAFF,TGTGCCAGTAGGCTAGACGACGAGAACACTGAAGCTTTCTTT
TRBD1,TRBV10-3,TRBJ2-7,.,CAVGTAYEQYF,TGTGCCGTCGGGACAGCCTACGAGCAGTACTTC
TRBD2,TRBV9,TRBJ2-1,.,CASSVSGTSLSAEQFF,TGTGCCAGCAGCGTGAGTGGGACTAGCTTGTCCGCTGAGCAGTTCTTC
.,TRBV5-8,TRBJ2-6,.,CASSLGLHKLSGANVLTF,TGTGCCAGCAGCTTGGGACTACATAAACTCTCTGGGGCCAACGTCCTGACTTTC
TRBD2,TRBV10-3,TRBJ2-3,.,CAISILAGGGDTQYF,TGTGCCATCAGCATACTAGCGGGAGGAGGAGATACGCAGTATTTT
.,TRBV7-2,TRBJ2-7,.,CASSLVREGEQYF,TGTGCCAGCAGCTTAGTCAGGGAAGGCGAGCAGTACTTC
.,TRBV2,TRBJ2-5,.,CATNGRQAGPQETQYF,TGTGCCACAAACGGTCGGCAAGCGGGCCCTCAAGAGACCCAGTACTTC
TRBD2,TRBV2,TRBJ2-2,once,CASRLGLAENTGELFF,TGTGCCAGCAGGTTGGGACTAGCGGAAAACACCGGGGAGCTGTTTTTT
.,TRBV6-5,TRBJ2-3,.,CASTYSGAPGTQYF,TGTGCCAGCACTTATTCTGGGGCGCCCGGTACGCAGTATTTT
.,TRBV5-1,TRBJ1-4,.,CASSLEPRQEEKLFF,TGCGCCAGCAGCTTGGAGCCCCGACAGGAAGAAAAACTGTTTTTT
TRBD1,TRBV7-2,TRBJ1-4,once,CASSLAPAGTGVGTNEKLFF,TGTGCCAGCAGCTTAGCACCGGCCGGGACAGGGGTGGGGACTAATGAAAAACTGTTTTTT
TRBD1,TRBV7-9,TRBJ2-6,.,CASSLFGQGGAGANVLTF,TGTGCCAGCAGCTTATTTGGACAGGGAGGTGCTGGGGCCAACGTCCTGACTTTC
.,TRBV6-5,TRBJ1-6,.,CATHEVYNSPLHF,TGTGCCACCCACGAGGTTTATAATTCACCCCTCCACTTT
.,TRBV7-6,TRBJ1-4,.,CASSLGRREKLFF,TGTGCCAGCAGCTTAGGGAGAAGGGAAAAACTGTTTTTT
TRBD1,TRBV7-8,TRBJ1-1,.,CASSLRTGGMGTEAFF,TGTGCCAGCAGCTTACGGACAGGGGGGATGGGCACTGAAGCTTTCTTT
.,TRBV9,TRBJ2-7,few,CASSVGDAAYEQYF,TGTGCCAGCAGCGTAGGAGATGCCGCCTACGAGCAGTACTTC
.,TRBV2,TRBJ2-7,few,CASRSSYEQYF,TGTGCCAGCAGGAGCTCCTACGAGCAGTACTTC
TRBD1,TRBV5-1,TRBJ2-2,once,CASSFRTGNTGELFF,TGCGCCAGCAGCTTCCGGACAGGCAACACCGGGGAGCTGTTTTTT
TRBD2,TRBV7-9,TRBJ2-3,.,CASSRAGTRLDAQYF,TGTGCCAGCAGCCGCGCCGGGACTAGGTTAGATGCGCAGTATTTT
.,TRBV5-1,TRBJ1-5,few,CASSLKQGSQPQHF,TGCGCCAGCAGCTTGAAACAGGGAAGTCAGCCCCAGCATTTT
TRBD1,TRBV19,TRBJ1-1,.,CASRERTGLGTEAFF,TGTGCCAGTAGAGAAAGGACAGGGCTTGGTACTGAAGCTTTCTTT
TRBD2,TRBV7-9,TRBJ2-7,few,CASSGRTSYEQYF,TGTGCCAGCAGCGGACGGACTAGTTACGAGCAGTACTTC
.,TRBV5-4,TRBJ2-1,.,CATDRRDPGNEQFF,TGTGCCACCGACCGCAGAGACCCCGGGAATGAGCAGTTCTTC
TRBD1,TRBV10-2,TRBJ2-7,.,CASSTARGTLFEQYF,TGCGCCAGCAGTACTGCCAGGGGGACCCTATTCGAGCAGTACTTC
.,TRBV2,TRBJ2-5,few,CARLLQETQYF,TGTGCCAGATTACTCCAAGAGACCCAGTACTTC
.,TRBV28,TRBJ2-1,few,CASGRGISYNEQFF,TGTGCCAGTGGGCGGGGTATCTCCTACAATGAGCAGTTCTTC
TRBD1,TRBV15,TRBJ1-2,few,CATSSAQGGPYGYTF,TGTGCCACCAGCAGTGCACAGGGGGGCCCCTATGGCTACACCTTC
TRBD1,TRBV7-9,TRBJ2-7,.,CASSLSLSGTGGSYEQYF,TGTGCCAGCAGCCTTTCTCTTTCCGGGACAGGGGGCTCCTACGAGCAGTACTTC
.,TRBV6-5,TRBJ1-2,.,CASSYGVNYGYTF,TGTGCCAGCAGTTACGGAGTTAACTATGGCTACACCTTC
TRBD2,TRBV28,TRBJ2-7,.,CASSIPGLAGVPYEQYF,TGTGCCAGCAGTATTCCGGGACTAGCGGGAGTCCCCTACGAGCAGTACTTC
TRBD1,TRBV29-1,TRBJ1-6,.,CSVALGGQGNSPLHF,TGCAGCGTCGCCCTCGGGGGACAGGGGAATTCACCCCTCCACTTT
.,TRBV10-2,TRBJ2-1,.,CASRGGGGNEQFF,TGCGCCAGCAGGGGGGGTGGGGGCAATGAGCAGTTCTTC
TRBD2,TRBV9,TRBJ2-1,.,CASSVGSSGINEQFF,TGTGCCAGCAGCGTAGGCAGTAGCGGGATCAATGAGCAGTTCTTC
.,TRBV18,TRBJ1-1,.,CASSDGGIGTEAFF,TGTGCCAGCTCAGACGGGGGGATTGGGACTGAAGCTTTCTTT
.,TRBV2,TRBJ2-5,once,CASSDSRVQTQYF,TGTGCCAGCAGTGATTCCAGGGTACAGACCCAGTACTTC
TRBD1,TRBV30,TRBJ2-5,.,CAWRNGQGRGETQYF,TGTGCCTGGAGAAACGGACAGGGACGGGGAGAGACCCAGTACTTC